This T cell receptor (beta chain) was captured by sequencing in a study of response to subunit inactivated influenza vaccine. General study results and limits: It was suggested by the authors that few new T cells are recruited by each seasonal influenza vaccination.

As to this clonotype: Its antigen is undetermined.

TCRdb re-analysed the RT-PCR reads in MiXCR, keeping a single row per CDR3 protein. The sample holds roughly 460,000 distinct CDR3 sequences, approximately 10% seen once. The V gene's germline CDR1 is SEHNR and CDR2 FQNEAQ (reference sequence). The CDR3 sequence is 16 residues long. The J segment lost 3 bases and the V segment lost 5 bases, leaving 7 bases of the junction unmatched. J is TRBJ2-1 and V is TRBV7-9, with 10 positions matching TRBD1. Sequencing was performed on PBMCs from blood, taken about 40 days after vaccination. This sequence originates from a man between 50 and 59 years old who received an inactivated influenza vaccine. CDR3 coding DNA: TGTGCCAGCAGCCCCAGGGGACAGGGGTTCTACAATGAGCAGTTCTTC. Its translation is CASSPRGQGFYNEQFF. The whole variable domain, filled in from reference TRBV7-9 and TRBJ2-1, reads DTGVSQNPRHKITKRGQNVTFRCDPISEHNRLYWYRQTLGQGPEFLTYFQNEAQLEKSRLLSDRFSAERPKGSFSTLEIQRTEQGDSAMYLCASSPRGQGFYNEQFFGPGTRLTVL.